This TCR beta chain was identified during a study of Graves' ophthalmopathy and Graves' hyperthyroidism. Every ophthalmopathy donor presented moderate-to-severe activity, CAS ≥3, NOSPECS ≥4 and duration under 3 months. There are a few counts of this clonotype. RNA transcripts provided the template for amplifying TCR beta CDR3 regions. Amplification began with first-round RT-PCR using HTBI primers, then second-round multiplex PCR was performed. Each CDR3 protein gets one entry after TCRdb re-called the multiplex PCR reads with MiXCR. This table has about 240,000 distinct CDR3 sequences, less than 55% appearing once. The receptor comes from an adult man with Graves' ophthalmopathy. Sequencing used peripheral blood.

CDR3 amino acids: CSVRRDPNEKLFF. Written as DNA, the CDR3 is TGCAGTGTTAGGCGGGACCCAAATGAAAAACTGTTTTTT. This sequence joins TRBV20-1 and TRBJ1-4; the D gene is possibly TRBD1 (5 bases). CDR1 DFQATT and CDR2 SNEGSKA come from the germline V gene (reference sequence). The V end was cut by 7 bases, the J end by 5 bases, with 14 bases between. The CDR3 has 13 amino acids.